This T cell receptor beta chain is drawn from a study of blood T cell repertoires in COVID-19. The CDR3 is 15 amino acids. The germline gives CDR1 PRHDT, CDR2 FYEKMQ (reference sequence). After removal of 3 bases from V and 8 bases from J, the junction contained 7 bases not matched to a gene. The protocol was immunoSEQ multiplex PCR, while the TCRdb copy is restricted to in-frame clones and leaves out a portion. Among about 82,000 clones listed, over 70% were seen once. The chain is built from TRBV13 and TRBJ1-4; 9 positions match TRBD1. The specimen was peripheral blood. The source of this sequence is a woman aged 60-70 years with acute or convalescent COVID-19. In DNA form, the CDR3 reads TGTGCCAGCAGCTTCCGGGACAGGGAGGAAGAAAAACTGTTTTTT. This encodes CASSFRDREEEKLFF.